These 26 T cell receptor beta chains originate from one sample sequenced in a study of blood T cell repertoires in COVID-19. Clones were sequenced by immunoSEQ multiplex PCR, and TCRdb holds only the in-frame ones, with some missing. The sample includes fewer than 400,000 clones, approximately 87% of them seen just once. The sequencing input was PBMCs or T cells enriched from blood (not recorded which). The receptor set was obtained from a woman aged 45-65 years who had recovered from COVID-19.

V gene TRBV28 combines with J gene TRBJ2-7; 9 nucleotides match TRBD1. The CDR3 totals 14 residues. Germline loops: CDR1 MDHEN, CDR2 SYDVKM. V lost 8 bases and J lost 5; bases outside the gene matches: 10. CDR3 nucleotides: TGTGCCAGCTCTAGAGGGACAGGGTACGACGAGCAGTACTTC. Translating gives CASSRGTGYDEQYF.

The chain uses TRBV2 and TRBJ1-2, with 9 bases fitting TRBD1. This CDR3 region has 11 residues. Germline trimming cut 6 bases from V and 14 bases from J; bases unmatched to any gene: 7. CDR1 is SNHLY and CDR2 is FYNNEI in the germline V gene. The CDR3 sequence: CASRDRGSFTF. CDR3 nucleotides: TGTGCCAGCAGGGACAGGGGCTCGTTTACCTTC.

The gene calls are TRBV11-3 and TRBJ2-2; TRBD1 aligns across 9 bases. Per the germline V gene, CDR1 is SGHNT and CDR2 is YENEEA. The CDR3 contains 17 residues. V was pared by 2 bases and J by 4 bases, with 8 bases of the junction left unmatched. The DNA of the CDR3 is TGTGCCAGCAGCTTATTCCAGACAGGGGGAAGCACCGGGGAGCTGTTTTTT. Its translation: CASSLFQTGGSTGELFF.

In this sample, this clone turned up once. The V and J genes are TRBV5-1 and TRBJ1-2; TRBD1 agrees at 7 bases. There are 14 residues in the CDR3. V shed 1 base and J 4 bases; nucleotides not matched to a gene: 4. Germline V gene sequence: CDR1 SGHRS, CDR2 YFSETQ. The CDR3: CASSLTGDAYGYTF. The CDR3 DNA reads TGCGCCAGCAGCTTGACAGGGGATGCCTATGGCTACACCTTC.

Here the CDR3 DNA reads TGTGCCAGCAGGGAGACTAGCGGGTTAGGTCTGTTTTTT. Protein: CASRETSGLGLFF. This chain joins TRBV2 and TRBJ2-2; TRBD2 matches 10 bases. With 6 bases clipped from V and 14 bases from J, the junction kept 9 bases outside the gene matches. CDR1 is SNHLY, CDR2 FYNNEI, per germline. The CDR3 loop spans 13 amino acids.

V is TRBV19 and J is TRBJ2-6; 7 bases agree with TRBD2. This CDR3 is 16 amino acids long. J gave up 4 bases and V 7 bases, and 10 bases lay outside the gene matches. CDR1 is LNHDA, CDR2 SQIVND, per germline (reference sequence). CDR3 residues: CASTKGGVSGANVLTF. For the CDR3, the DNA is TGTGCCAGTACAAAGGGAGGGGTTTCCGGGGCCAACGTCCTGACTTTC.

In nucleotides, the CDR3 is TGTGCCAGCAGTTTTCTGGAGACCCAGTACTTC. Its translation is CASSFLETQYF. This chain joins TRBV28 and TRBJ2-5; no firm D call. The CDR3 runs 11 residues. The V gene lost 3 bases and the J gene lost 5 bases, with 4 bases spanning the gap. Germline CDR1 MDHEN, CDR2 SYDVKM.

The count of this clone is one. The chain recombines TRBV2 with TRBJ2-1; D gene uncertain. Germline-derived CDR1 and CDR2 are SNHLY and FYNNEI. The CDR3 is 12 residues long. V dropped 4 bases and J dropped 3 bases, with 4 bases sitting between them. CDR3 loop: CASSGLYNEQFF. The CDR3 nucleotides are TGTGCCAGCAGTGGGCTCTACAATGAGCAGTTCTTC.

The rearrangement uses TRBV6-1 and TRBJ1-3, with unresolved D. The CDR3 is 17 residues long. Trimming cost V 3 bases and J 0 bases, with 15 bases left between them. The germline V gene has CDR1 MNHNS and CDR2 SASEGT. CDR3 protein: CASSDTLTGISGNTIYF. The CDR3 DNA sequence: TGTGCCAGCAGTGATACACTGACGGGGATCTCTGGAAACACCATATATTTT.

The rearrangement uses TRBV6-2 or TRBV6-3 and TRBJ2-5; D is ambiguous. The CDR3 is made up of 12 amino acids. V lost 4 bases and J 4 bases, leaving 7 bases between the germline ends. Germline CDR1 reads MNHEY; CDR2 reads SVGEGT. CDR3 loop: CASSFARETQYF. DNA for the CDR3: TGTGCCAGCAGTTTCGCGCGAGAGACCCAGTACTTC.

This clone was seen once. Here the CDR3 DNA reads TGTGCCAGCAGTGACGAGACAGGGGAGGATCAGCCCCAGCATTTT. The encoded protein is CASSDETGEDQPQHF. The V and J genes are TRBV2 and TRBJ1-5, with TRBD1 identical over 8 bases. This CDR3 comprises 15 residues. Trimming at V came to 3 bases and at J to 5 bases, leaving 6 bases not matched to a gene. CDR1 and CDR2 (germline): SNHLY, FYNNEI. The variable domain in full, completed from reference TRBV2 and TRBJ1-5, reads EPEVTQTPSHQVTQMGQEVILRCVPISNHLYFYWYRQILGQKVEFLVSFYNNEISEKSEIFDDQFSVERPDGSNFTLKIRSTKLEDSAMYFCASSDETGEDQPQHFGDGTRLSIL.

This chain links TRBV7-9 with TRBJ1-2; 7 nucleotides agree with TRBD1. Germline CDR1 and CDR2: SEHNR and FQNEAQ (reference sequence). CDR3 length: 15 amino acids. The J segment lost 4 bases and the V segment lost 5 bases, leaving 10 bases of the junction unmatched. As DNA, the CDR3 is TGTGCCAGCAGCCTCGGCAGGGGGTCCCCCTATGGCTACACCTTC. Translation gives CASSLGRGSPYGYTF.

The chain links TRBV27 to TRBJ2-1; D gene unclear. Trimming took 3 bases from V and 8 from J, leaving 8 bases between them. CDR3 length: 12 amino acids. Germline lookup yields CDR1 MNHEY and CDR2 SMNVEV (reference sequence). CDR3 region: CASSFLGDEQFF. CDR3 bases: TGTGCCAGCAGTTTTCTAGGAGATGAGCAGTTCTTC.

DNA of the CDR3: TGTGCCAGCAGCCGGGACAGCATTACTGGAAACACCATATATTTT. Amino acids: CASSRDSITGNTIYF. The chain carries TRBV7-9 and TRBJ1-3; 7 bases are shared with TRBD1. The CDR3 length is 15 residues. V lost 5 bases and J lost 2; bases outside the gene matches: 6. CDR1 SEHNR and CDR2 FQNEAQ come from the germline V gene (reference sequence).

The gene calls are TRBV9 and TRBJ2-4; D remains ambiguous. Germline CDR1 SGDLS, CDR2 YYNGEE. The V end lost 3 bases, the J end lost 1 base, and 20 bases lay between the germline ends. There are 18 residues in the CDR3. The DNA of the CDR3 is TGTGCCAGCAGCGAGACGCCGGAGTCCATCGGGGCCAAAAACATTCAGTACTTC. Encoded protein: CASSETPESIGAKNIQYF.

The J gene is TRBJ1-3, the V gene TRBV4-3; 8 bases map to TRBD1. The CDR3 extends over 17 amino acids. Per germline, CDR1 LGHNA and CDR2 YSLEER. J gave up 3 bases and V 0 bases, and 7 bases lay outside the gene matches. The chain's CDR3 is CASSQDPQGAHGNTIYF. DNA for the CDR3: TGCGCCAGCAGCCAAGATCCGCAGGGGGCACATGGAAACACCATATATTTT.

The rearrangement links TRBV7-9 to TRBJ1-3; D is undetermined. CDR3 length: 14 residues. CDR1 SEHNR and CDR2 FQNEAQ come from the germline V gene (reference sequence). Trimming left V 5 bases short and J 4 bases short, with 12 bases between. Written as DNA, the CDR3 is TGTGCCAGCAGCCAAAGCCGTTCCGGAAACACCATATATTTT. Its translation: CASSQSRSGNTIYF.

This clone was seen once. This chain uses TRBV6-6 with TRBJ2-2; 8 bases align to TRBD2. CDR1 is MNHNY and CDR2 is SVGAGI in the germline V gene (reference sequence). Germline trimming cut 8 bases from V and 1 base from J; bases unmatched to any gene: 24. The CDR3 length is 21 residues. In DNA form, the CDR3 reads TGTGCCAGCCGTCGGAGGGGTAGCGGGGTGGGGAGGCTCCGGAACACCGGGGAGCTGTTTTTT. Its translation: CASRRRGSGVGRLRNTGELFF.

CDR3 in amino acids: CASTQGQGARTEAFF. CDR3 bases: TGTGCCAGCACACAGGGACAGGGGGCGCGAACTGAAGCTTTCTTT. The chain has TRBV2 and TRBJ1-1, with 12 nucleotides matching TRBD1. There are 15 residues in the CDR3. CDR1 is SNHLY and CDR2 is FYNNEI in the germline V gene. The V gene end was trimmed by 7 bases and the J gene end by 5 bases; junction bases not matched to a gene: 8.

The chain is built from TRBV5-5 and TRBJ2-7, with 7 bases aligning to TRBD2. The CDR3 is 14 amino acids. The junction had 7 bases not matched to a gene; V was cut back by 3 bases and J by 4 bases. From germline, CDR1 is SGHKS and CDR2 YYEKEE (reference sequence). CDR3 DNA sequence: TGTGCCAGCAGCTGGGAAGCGGGACTTTACGAGCAGTACTTC. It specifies CASSWEAGLYEQYF.

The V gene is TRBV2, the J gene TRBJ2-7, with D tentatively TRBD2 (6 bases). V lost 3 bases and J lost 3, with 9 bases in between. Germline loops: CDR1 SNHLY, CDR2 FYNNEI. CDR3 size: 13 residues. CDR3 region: CASSDAGFYEQYF. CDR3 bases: TGTGCCAGCAGTGACGCGGGATTCTACGAGCAGTACTTC.

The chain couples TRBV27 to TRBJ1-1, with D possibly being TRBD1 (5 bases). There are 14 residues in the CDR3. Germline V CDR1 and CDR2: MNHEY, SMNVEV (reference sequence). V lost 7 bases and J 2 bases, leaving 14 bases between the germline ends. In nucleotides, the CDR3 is TGTGCCAGCAAACTAGCTGGGGGTAACACTGAAGCTTTCTTT. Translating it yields CASKLAGGNTEAFF.

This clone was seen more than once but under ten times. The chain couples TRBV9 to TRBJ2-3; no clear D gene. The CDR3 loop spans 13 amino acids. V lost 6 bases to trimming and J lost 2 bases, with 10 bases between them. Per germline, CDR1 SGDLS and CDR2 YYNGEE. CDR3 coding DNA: TGTGCCAGCAATGAACTGCCCACAGATACGCAGTATTTT. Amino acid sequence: CASNELPTDTQYF.

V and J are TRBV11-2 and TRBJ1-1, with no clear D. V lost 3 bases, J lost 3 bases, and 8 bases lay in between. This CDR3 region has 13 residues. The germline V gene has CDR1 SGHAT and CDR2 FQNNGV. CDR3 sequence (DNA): TGTGCCAGCAGCTTCAATCCAGACACTGAAGCTTTCTTT. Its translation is CASSFNPDTEAFF.

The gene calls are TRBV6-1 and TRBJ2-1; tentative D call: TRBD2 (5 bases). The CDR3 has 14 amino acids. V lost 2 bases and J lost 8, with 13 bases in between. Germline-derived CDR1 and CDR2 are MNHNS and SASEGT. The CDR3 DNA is TGTGCCAGCAGTGAAAACGGGGAGCTGTATGAGCAGTTCTTC. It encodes CASSENGELYEQFF.

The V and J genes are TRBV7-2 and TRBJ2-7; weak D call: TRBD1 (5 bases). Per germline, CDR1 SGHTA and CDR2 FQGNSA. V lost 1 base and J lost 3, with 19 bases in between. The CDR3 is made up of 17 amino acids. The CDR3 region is CASSLEGWGNMYYEQYF. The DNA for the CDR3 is TGTGCCAGCAGCTTAGAAGGTTGGGGCAATATGTACTACGAGCAGTACTTC.